Below, one T cell receptor beta chain is given with its context. What it recognizes is unknown. An end of the junction does not agree with germline; a read error may underlie this. TCRdb's copy holds only in-frame clones and misses some; the assay was immunoSEQ multiplex PCR. The table lists some 31,000 clones, more than 75% of them singletons. Second doses that came at about 4 or about 12 weeks were put together. The CDR3 is made up of 13 amino acids. Germline loops: CDR1 MDHEN, CDR2 SYDVKM. This sample stems from a study of T cell responses to AZD1222 COVID-19 vaccine. The study, taken as a whole, reports: Regions 160-218 and 743-854 dominated among vaccine-associated CD4 TCRs spanning spike. No repertoire was sampled before or during the peak T cell response, only after it. Reports indicate that nearly half of spike-specific TCRs are directed at unmutated variant regions.

The sequencing here drew on peripheral blood, taken 28 days after the second AZD1222 dose. This TCR came from an adult who received the AZD1222 COVID-19 vaccine. The V gene is TRBV28, the J gene TRBJ1-5, with D hard to call. CDR3 sequence reads: CASSLYSNQPQHF. CDR3 nucleotides: TGTGCCAGCAGCTTATATAGCAATCAGCCCCAGCATTTT.